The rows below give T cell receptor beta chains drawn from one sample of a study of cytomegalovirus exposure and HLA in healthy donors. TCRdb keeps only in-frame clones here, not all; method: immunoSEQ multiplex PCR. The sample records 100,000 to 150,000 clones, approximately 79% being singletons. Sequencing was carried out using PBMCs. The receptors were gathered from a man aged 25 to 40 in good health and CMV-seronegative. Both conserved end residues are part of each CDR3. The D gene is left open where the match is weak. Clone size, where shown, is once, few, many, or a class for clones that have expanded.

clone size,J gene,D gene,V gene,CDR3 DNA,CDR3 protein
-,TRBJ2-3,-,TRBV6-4,TGTGCCAGCAGTGCCCGGGACTCCACAGATACGCAGTATTTT,CASSARDSTDTQYF
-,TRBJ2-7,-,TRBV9,TGTGCCAGCAGCGTTGGGGCCCTCTACTACGAGCAGTACTTC,CASSVGALYYEQYF
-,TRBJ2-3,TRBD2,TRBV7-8,TGTGCCAGCAGCTTGGGAGTCACCGAGGGACTAGCGGGCACAGATACGCAGTATTTT,CASSLGVTEGLAGTDTQYF
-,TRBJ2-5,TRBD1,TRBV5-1,TGCGCCAGCAGCCAGGGACAGGGGGAGACCCAGTACTTC,CASSQGQGETQYF
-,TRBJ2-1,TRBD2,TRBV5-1,TGCGCCAGCAGCAGCGGGGGGGCCGGATCCTACAATGAGCAGTTCTTC,CASSSGGAGSYNEQFF
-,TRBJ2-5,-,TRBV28,TGTGCCAGCAGTTCCCCGACAGGCCAAGAGACCCAGTACTTC,CASSSPTGQETQYF
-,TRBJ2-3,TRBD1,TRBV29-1,TGCAGCGTTGAGGGGACACAGGGGACCTCGCAGTATTTT,CSVEGTQGTSQYF
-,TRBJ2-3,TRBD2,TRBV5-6,TGTGCCAGCAGCCTCGGACTAGCGGGGAGGGCAGATACGCAGTATTTT,CASSLGLAGRADTQYF
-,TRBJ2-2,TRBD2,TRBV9,TGTGCCAGCAGCCCCACGGGGGGTGGGACCGGGGAGCTGTTTTTT,CASSPTGGGTGELFF
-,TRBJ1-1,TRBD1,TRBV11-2,TGTGCCAGCAGCCTTCCGACAGGGGGAATCACTGAAGCTTTCTTT,CASSLPTGGITEAFF
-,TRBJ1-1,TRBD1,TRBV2,TGTGCAGGGGGACAGGTGAACACTGAAGCTTTCTTT,CAGGQVNTEAFF
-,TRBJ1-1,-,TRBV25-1,TGTGCCAGCAGTCCGCTAAGGGGGTTGAACACTGAAGCTTTCTTT,CASSPLRGLNTEAFF
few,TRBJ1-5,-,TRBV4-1,TGCGCCAGCAGCCAAGATCGGGGTTATCAGCCCCAGCATTTT,CASSQDRGYQPQHF
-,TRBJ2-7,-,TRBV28,TGTGCCAGCAGTTCGGGGGTCCAGCGCTACGAGCAGTACTTC,CASSSGVQRYEQYF
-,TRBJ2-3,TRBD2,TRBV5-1,TGCGCCAGCAGCTTGGTCCTAGCGGGGGGGCGAACAGATACGCAGTATTTT,CASSLVLAGGRTDTQYF
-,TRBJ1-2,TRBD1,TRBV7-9,TGTGCCAGCAGCTTCCCGGGACAGGGAACAGAAGGCTACACCTTC,CASSFPGQGTEGYTF
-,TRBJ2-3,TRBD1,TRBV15,TGTGCCACCAGCAGCGGGTCGGGACAGAAGTTCACAGATACGCAGTATTTT,CATSSGSGQKFTDTQYF
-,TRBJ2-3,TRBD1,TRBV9,TGTGCCAGCAGCGTAGCTGGGACAGGGGGCACAGATACGCAGTATTTT,CASSVAGTGGTDTQYF
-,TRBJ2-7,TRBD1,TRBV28,TGTGCCAGCACCCAGCCGTCCGGGACAGGCTACGAGCAGTACTTC,CASTQPSGTGYEQYF
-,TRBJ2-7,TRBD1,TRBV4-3,TGCGCCAGCAGCCAAGACCTGACAGGGGCCTACGAGCAGTACTTC,CASSQDLTGAYEQYF
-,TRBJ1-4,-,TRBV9,TGTGCCAGCAGCGTAGCAGGTGAAAAACTGTTTTTT,CASSVAGEKLFF
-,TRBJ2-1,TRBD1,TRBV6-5,TGTGCCAGCAGGGACAGGCCTAACAATGAGCAGTTCTTC,CASRDRPNNEQFF